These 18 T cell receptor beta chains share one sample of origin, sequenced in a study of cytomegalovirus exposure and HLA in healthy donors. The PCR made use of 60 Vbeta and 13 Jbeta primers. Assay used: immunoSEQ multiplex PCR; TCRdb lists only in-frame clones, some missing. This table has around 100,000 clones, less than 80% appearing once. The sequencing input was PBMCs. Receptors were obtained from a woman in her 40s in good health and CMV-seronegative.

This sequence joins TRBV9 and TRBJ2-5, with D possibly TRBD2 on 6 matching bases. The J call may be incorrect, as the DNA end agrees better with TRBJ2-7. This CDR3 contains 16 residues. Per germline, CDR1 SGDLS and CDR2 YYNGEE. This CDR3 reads CASSPIVLATFYEQYF. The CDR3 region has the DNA TGTGCCAGCAGCCCCATCGTTCTAGCGACTTTCTACGAGCAGTACTTC.

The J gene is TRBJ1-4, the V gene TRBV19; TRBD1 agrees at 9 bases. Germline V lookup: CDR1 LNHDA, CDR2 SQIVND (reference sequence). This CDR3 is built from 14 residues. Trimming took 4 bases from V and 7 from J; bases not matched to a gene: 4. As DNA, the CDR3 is TGTGCCAGTAGTAGGGGACAGGGAAGTGAAAAACTGTTTTTT. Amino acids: CASSRGQGSEKLFF.

CDR3 in DNA: TGTGCCAGCAGTGGCAGGGTTATCACAGATACGCAGTATTTT. This codes for CASSGRVITDTQYF. The rearrangement joins TRBV25-1 to TRBJ2-3; a weak D match, TRBD1 (5 bases). The CDR3 consists of 14 residues. Germline CDR1 is MGHDK and CDR2 is SYGVNS. The germline V and J ends were trimmed by 4 bases and 2 bases, with 10 bases remaining between them.

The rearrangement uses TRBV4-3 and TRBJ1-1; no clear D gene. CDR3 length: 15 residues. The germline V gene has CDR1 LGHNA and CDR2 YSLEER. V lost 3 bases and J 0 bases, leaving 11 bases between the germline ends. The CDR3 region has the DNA TGCGCCAGCAGCCAGGGGAGAGTCTTGAACACTGAAGCTTTCTTT. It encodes CASSQGRVLNTEAFF.

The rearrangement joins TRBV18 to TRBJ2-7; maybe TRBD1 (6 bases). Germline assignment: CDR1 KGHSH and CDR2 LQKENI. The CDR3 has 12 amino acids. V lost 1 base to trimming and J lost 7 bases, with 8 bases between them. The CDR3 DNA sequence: TGTGCCAGCTCACCACGGACAGAAGAGCAGTACTTC. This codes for CASSPRTEEQYF. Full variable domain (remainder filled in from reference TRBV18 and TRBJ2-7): NAGVMQNPRHLVRRRGQEARLRCSPMKGHSHVYWYRQLPEEGLKFMVYLQKENIIDESGMPKERFSAEFPKEGPSILRIQQVVRGDSAAYFCASSPRTEEQYFGPGTRLTVT.

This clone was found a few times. The CDR3 sequence is CASSTTGSNEKLFF. In DNA form, the CDR3 reads TGCGCCAGCAGCACGACAGGGTCTAATGAAAAACTGTTTTTT. The chain joins TRBV5-1 to TRBJ1-4, with 7 nucleotides matching TRBD1. With V trimmed by 4 bases and J by 3 bases, 3 bases remained unmatched. This CDR3 is 14 amino acids long. CDR1 and CDR2 from the germline V gene are SGHRS and YFSETQ.

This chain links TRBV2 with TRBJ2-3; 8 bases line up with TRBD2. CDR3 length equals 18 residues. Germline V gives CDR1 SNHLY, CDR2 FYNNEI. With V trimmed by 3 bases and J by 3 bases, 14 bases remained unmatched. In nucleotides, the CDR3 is TGTGCCAGCAGTGATCGTTCCCCGGGACTAGGGAAAACAGATACGCAGTATTTT. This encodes CASSDRSPGLGKTDTQYF.

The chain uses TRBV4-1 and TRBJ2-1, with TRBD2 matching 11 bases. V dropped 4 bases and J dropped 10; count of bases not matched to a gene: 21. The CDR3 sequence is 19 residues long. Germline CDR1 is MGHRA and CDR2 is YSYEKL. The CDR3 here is CASSPSRPYPSGGLTEQFF. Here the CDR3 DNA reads TGCGCCAGCAGCCCCAGCCGCCCCTACCCTAGCGGGGGGCTAACCGAGCAGTTCTTC.

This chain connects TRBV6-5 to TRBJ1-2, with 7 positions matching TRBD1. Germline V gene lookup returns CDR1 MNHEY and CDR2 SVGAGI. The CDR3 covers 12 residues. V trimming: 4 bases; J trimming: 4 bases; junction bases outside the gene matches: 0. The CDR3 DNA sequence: TGTGCCAGCAGTTGGACAGGCTATGGCTACACCTTC. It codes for CASSWTGYGYTF.

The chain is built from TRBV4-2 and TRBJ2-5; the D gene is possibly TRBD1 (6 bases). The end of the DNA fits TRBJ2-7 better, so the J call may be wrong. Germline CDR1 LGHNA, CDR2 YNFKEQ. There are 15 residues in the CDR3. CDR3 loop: CASSQDLGAGYEQYF. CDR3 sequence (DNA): TGTGCCAGCAGCCAAGATCTGGGGGCGGGCTACGAGCAGTACTTC.

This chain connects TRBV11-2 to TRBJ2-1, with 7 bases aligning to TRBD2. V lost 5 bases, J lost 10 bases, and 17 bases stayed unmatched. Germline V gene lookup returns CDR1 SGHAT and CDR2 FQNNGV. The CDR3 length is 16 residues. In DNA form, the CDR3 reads TGTGCCAGCAGCCCGACAAATAGGGGAGGGCCGTTGGAGCAGTTCTTC. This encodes CASSPTNRGGPLEQFF.

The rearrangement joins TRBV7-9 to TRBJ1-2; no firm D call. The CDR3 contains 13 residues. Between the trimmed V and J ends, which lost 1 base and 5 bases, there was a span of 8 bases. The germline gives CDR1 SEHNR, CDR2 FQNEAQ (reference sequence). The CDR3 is CASSLGPSYGYTF. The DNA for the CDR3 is TGTGCCAGCAGCTTAGGTCCATCATATGGCTACACCTTC.

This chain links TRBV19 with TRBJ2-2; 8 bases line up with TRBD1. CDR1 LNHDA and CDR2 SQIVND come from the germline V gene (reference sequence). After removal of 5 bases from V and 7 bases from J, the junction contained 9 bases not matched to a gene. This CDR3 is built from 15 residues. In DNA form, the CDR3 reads TGTGCCAGTAGTGTGGACAGGGAGTATGACGGGGAGCTGTTTTTT. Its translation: CASSVDREYDGELFF.

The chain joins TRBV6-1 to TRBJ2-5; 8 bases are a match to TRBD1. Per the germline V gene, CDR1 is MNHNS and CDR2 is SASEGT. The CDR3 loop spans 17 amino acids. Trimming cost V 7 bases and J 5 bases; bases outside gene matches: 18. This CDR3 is CASTESGRGREMETQYF. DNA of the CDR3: TGTGCCAGCACTGAGAGTGGCAGGGGGCGGGAAATGGAGACCCAGTACTTC.

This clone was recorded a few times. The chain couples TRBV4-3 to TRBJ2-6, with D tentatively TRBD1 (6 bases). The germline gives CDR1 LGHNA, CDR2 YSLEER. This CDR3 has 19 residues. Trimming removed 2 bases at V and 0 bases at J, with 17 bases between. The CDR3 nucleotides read TGCGCCAGCAGCCAACTCCGGGACACGGGCCCCTCTGGGGCCAACGTCCTGACTTTC. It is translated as CASSQLRDTGPSGANVLTF.

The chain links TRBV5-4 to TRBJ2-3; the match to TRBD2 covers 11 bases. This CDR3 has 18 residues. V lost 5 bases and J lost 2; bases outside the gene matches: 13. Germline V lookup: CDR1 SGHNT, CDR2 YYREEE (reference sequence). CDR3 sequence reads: CASRTLAGGILFTDTQYF. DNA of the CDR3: TGTGCCAGCAGGACGCTAGCGGGGGGAATCCTATTCACAGATACGCAGTATTTT.

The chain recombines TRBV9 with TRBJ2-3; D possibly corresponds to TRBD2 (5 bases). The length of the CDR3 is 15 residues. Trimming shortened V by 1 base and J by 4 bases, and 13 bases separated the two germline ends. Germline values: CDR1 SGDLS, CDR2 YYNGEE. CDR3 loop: CASSVKRAAPDTQYF. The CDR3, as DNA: TGTGCCAGCAGCGTAAAGAGGGCCGCCCCAGATACGCAGTATTTT.

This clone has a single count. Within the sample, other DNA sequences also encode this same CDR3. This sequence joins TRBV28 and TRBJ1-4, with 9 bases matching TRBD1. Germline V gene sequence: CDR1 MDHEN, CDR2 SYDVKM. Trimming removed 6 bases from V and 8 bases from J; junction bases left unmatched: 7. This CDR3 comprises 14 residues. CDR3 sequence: CASRKDRGQEKLFF. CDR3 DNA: TGTGCCAGCAGAAAGGACAGGGGTCAGGAAAAACTGTTTTTT.